These T cell receptor beta chains were read from a single sample in a study of T-cell reconstitution after alpha-beta-depleted transplantation in children. TCRdb re-analysed the PCR reads in MiXCR, keeping a single row per CDR3 protein. This sample has about 900,000 distinct CDR3 sequences; under 30% occur once, and the top ten carry 28%. The sample in question was PBMCs, mostly from graft donor cells, obtained 360 days after TCRalphabeta/CD19-depleted stem cell transplant. These TCRs come from a boy less than two years old who had a stem cell transplant for SCID, so the T cells may come from the graft donor. Both conserved end residues are part of each CDR3. Fields, in order: D gene, V gene, J gene, clone size, CDR3 DNA, CDR3 protein. A D gene is named only where the DNA matches it firmly. Where a row states a size, it is once, few, many or the class of an expanded clone; other rows omit it.

d_call: .
v_call: TRBV4-3
j_call: TRBJ2-1
clone_size: .
cdr3_nt: TGCGCCAGCAGCCAAGCACGGCCGACCGGGGAGCAGTTCTTC
cdr3_aa: CASSQARPTGEQFF

d_call: .
v_call: TRBV20-1
j_call: TRBJ2-4
clone_size: few
cdr3_nt: TGCAGTGCTAGAGATTGGCCGAATATAGCCAAAAACATTCAGTACTTC
cdr3_aa: CSARDWPNIAKNIQYF

d_call: TRBD1
v_call: TRBV20-1
j_call: TRBJ1-4
clone_size: .
cdr3_nt: TGCAGTGCTAGAGGTTTTACAGGGGCGAGGGGAAAACTGTTTTTT
cdr3_aa: CSARGFTGARGKLFF

d_call: .
v_call: TRBV2
j_call: TRBJ2-2
clone_size: .
cdr3_nt: TGTGCCAGCAGGGATAAACTAGTAGGGGAGCTGTTTTTT
cdr3_aa: CASRDKLVGELFF

d_call: .
v_call: TRBV5-1
j_call: TRBJ2-7
clone_size: few
cdr3_nt: TGCGCCAGCAGCTTGGATTCGGGACACCTCTACGAGCAGTACTTC
cdr3_aa: CASSLDSGHLYEQYF

d_call: .
v_call: TRBV12-3/TRBV12-4
j_call: TRBJ2-5
clone_size: few
cdr3_nt: TGTGCCAGCAGTTTTTACACAGAAGAGACCCAGTACTTC
cdr3_aa: CASSFYTEETQYF

d_call: TRBD2
v_call: TRBV27
j_call: TRBJ2-3
clone_size: .
cdr3_nt: TGTGCCAGCAGTTTCCCGACTAGCGGGGGGGCCCCTGGCACAGATACGCAGTATTTT
cdr3_aa: CASSFPTSGGAPGTDTQYF

d_call: .
v_call: TRBV12-3/TRBV12-4
j_call: TRBJ2-7
clone_size: .
cdr3_nt: TGTGCCAGCAGTCGCAGAGAGGGGGGGAAGTACTTC
cdr3_aa: CASSRREGGKYF

d_call: TRBD1
v_call: TRBV20-1
j_call: TRBJ2-5
clone_size: .
cdr3_nt: TGCAGTGCTAGAGGACAGGGGGCAGAGACCCAGTACTTC
cdr3_aa: CSARGQGAETQYF

d_call: .
v_call: TRBV10-3
j_call: TRBJ2-5
clone_size: .
cdr3_nt: TGTGCCATCAGTGAGGCTCCGTACGGGCCCTCCCCGGGAGAGACCCAGTACTTC
cdr3_aa: CAISEAPYGPSPGETQYF

d_call: TRBD1
v_call: TRBV7-8
j_call: TRBJ1-1
clone_size: .
cdr3_nt: TGTGCCAGCAGCTCGACAGGGCGGAAGTCTGAAGCTTTCTTT
cdr3_aa: CASSSTGRKSEAFF

d_call: .
v_call: TRBV11-1
j_call: TRBJ2-7
clone_size: few
cdr3_nt: TGTGCCAGCAGCATAGCAGGGGATTTCCTCTACGAGCAGTACTTC
cdr3_aa: CASSIAGDFLYEQYF

d_call: .
v_call: TRBV5-1
j_call: TRBJ1-1
clone_size: .
cdr3_nt: TGCGCCAGCAGCCGGGACGGGTTTGAAGCTTTCTTT
cdr3_aa: CASSRDGFEAFF

d_call: TRBD1
v_call: TRBV24-1
j_call: TRBJ2-3
clone_size: .
cdr3_nt: TGTGCCACCAGTGATCGACAGGGGGCTACAGATACGCAGTATTTT
cdr3_aa: CATSDRQGATDTQYF

d_call: .
v_call: TRBV10-3
j_call: TRBJ1-2
clone_size: .
cdr3_nt: TGTGCCATCAGTGTGAGGCAGACCTACACCTTC
cdr3_aa: CAISVRQTYTF

d_call: .
v_call: TRBV12-3/TRBV12-4
j_call: TRBJ1-4
clone_size: .
cdr3_nt: TGTGCCAGCAGTAAGACGGGCGGGCCTGCAACTAATGAAAAACTGTTTTTT
cdr3_aa: CASSKTGGPATNEKLFF

d_call: .
v_call: TRBV20-1
j_call: TRBJ2-1
clone_size: few
cdr3_nt: TGCAGTGCTAGAAGGCCGGGGGTTTATTACAATGAGCAGTTCTTC
cdr3_aa: CSARRPGVYYNEQFF